This T cell receptor beta chain appears in the sequencing data of a study of T-cell memory formation after mild COVID-19. Whole-study findings and limits: CD4/CD8 balance characterized clones contracting day 15 to 85, and CD4+ skew characterized later expanders. Most CD4+ clones that shrank were in CM and EM, while CD8+ ones turned up in EMRA.

In its sample, this clonotype was seen a few times. The antigen is not known. Libraries for TCRalpha and TCRbeta carried sample barcodes and unique molecular identifiers via 5'RACE. TCRdb analysed the 5' RACE reads with MiXCR anew, one entry per CDR3 protein. The table has a few hundred thousand distinct CDR3 sequences, about 16% seen once. The CDR3 totals 13 residues. V was pared by 6 bases and J by 4 bases, with 3 bases of the junction left unmatched. Germline assignment: CDR1 MNHNS and CDR2 SASEGT. The receptor was isolated from a man between 18 and 35 years old who had mild COVID-19 (a few samples of this study predate the infection). Cell type and time point are not known. Material: PBMCs or a T cell subset sorted from them (not recorded which). This chain uses TRBV6-1 with TRBJ1-2, with 9 bases identical to TRBD1. The CDR3 sequence: CASRGQGSYGYTF. DNA for the CDR3: TGTGCCAGCAGAGGACAGGGGTCCTATGGCTACACCTTC.